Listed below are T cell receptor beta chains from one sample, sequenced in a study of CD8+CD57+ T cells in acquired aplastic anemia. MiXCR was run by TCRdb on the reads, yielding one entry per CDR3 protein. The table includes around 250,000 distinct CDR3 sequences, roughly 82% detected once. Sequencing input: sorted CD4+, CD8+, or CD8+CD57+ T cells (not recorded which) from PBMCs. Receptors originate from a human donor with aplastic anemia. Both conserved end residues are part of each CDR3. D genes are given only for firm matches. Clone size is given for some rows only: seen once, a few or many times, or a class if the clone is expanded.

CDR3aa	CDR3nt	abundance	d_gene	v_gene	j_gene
CASHLWDSGGLEQYF	TGTGCCAGCCACCTTTGGGACAGCGGGGGATTGGAGCAGTACTTC	once	.	TRBV2	TRBJ2-7
CASKLAGGKELFF	TGCGCCAGCAAGCTTGCCGGTGGGAAAGAACTGTTTTTT	many	.	TRBV5-1	TRBJ1-4
CASSGLEGTDPHQHF	TGTGCCAGCAGCGGATTAGAGGGCACCGATCCGCACCAGCATTTT	.	.	TRBV7-8	TRBJ1-5
CASSREGGAKTKAFF	TGTGCCAGCAGCCGGGAGGGGGGGGCGAAGACCAAAGCTTTCTTT	.	.	TRBV7-3	TRBJ1-1
CASSPFITDPGANVLTF	TGTGCCAGTAGTCCCTTTATTACAGACCCTGGGGCCAACGTCCTGACTTTC	.	.	TRBV19	TRBJ2-6
CASSWDSQYGDTFF	TGTGCCAGCAGTTGGGACAGTCAATATGGTGACACCTTCTTT	.	TRBD1	TRBV7-2	TRBJ1-1
CASSLAVHYEQYF	TGCGCCAGCAGCTTAGCAGTACATTACGAGCAGTACTTC	.	.	TRBV5-1	TRBJ2-7
CASSLVPTELFF	TGTGCCAGCAGCTTAGTACCGACAGAGCTGTTTTTT	few	.	TRBV11-3	TRBJ2-2
CATSDGGMDEQFF	TGTGCCACCAGTGATGGGGGGATGGATGAGCAGTTCTTC	.	.	TRBV24-1	TRBJ2-1
CATSCGGLPYAQYF	TGTGCCACCAGCTGCGGGGGCCTACCCTACGCGCAGTACTTT	.	.	TRBV15	TRBJ2-3
CASSLAGGADYGYFF	TGTGCCAGCAGCTTGGCAGGGGGCGCCGACTATGGCTACTTCTTC	many	TRBD1	TRBV7-2	TRBJ2-1
CASSSRGQGGNQPQHF	TGTGCCAGCAGTTCCCGGGGACAGGGAGGCAATCAGCCCCAGCATTTT	.	TRBD1	TRBV6-1	TRBJ1-5
CASSGGGRQGGNKQFF	TGTGCCAGCAGCGGTGGGGGACGACAGGGGGGAAACAAGCAGTTCTTC	.	TRBD1	TRBV9	TRBJ2-1
CASSIDLRGYEQYF	TGTGCCAGCAGCATAGATCTGAGGGGCTACGAGCAGTACTTC	.	.	TRBV11-3	TRBJ2-7
CASGEGAGYTHYF	TGTGCCAGCGGCGAAGGGGCTGGGTATACCCACTATTTT	.	.	TRBV7-2	TRBJ2-3
CASSFTIASGYTF	TGTGCCAGCAGCTTTACCATCGCAAGTGGCTACACCTTC	.	.	TRBV7-8	TRBJ1-2
CASSLGSDTDTLYF	TGTGCCAGCAGCTTAGGGTCAGATACGGATACGCTTTATTTT	.	.	TRBV9	TRBJ2-3
CASRSGASSNQPHF	TGTGCCAGCAGATCCGGGGCAAGTAGCAATCAGCCCCATTTT	.	.	TRBV9	TRBJ2-3
CASSLLQGGELLFF	TGTGCCAGCAGCTTACTCCAGGGAGGTGAACTGTTGTTTTTT	.	.	TRBV7-3	TRBJ1-4
CATSGNRGSGANVLTF	TGTGCCACCAGCGGTAACAGGGGCTCTGGGGCCAACGTCCTGACTTTC	.	TRBD1	TRBV15	TRBJ2-6
CASSLYGTADNAPLLF	TGTGCCAGCAGCTTATATGGCACCGCCGATAATGCACCCCTCCTCTTT	.	.	TRBV19	TRBJ1-6
CQQRRGLSPGNTEAFF	TGCCAGCAGCGTAGAGGACTATCCCCTGGGAACACTGAAGCTTTCTTT	.	.	TRBV29-1	TRBJ1-1
CASGDGGTPTQHF	TGTGCCAGCGGGGACGGGGGCACTCCTACGCAGCATTTT	few	.	TRBV2	TRBJ1-5
CASSWTRLAGGSSYEQYF	TGTGCCAGCAGCTGGACACGACTAGCGGGAGGTAGCTCCTACGAGCAGTACTTC	.	TRBD2	TRBV7-2	TRBJ2-7
CASSIQRGGGSQYF	TGTGCCAGCAGCATACAAAGAGGCGGGGGGAGCCAGTACTTC	once	TRBD2	TRBV7-9	TRBJ2-5
CAGHVTGDAHYGDTF	TGTGCCGGACACGTGACAGGGGACGCCCACTATGGCGACACCTTC	.	TRBD1	TRBV7-9	TRBJ1-2
CASSEVVTDEQYF	TGTGCCAGCAGTGAAGTGGTGACAGACGAGCAGTACTTT	.	.	TRBV25-1	TRBJ2-7
CASSVNQNSYNVHF	TGTGCCAGCAGCGTAAACCAGAACTCCTACAATGTCCACTTT	.	.	TRBV9	TRBJ1-6